This TCR beta chain was identified in a study of blood T cell repertoires in COVID-19. Study as a whole: PBMCs, B-cell-depleted T cells, or T cells provided the cDNA or gDNA that made up the material.

Germline V gene lookup returns CDR1 SQVTM and CDR2 ANQGSEA. The CDR3 sequence is 13 residues long. Germline trimming cut 4 bases from V and 1 base from J; bases unmatched to any gene: 2. Enrollees, about 18 to 89 years old, lived in 24 US areas. The study assigned cohorts using participant-reported clinical history. Either two negative PCRs, clearance, or symptom resolution qualified Cohort 3 donors as recovered. TCRdb's table, derived via immunoSEQ multiplex PCR, lists solely in-frame clones and lacks some. The data contain some 250,000 clones, 82% of them seen just once; the ten biggest clones take up approximately 15%.

This receptor was obtained from a man aged 40-55 years who had recovered from COVID-19. The genes are TRBV29-1 and TRBJ2-3, with 7 positions matching TRBD1. The sequencing sample was made of PBMCs or T cells enriched from blood (not recorded which). The CDR3 DNA reads as TGCAGCGTTGTAGGACAGGGCACAGATACGCAGTATTTT. It yields the protein CSVVGQGTDTQYF.